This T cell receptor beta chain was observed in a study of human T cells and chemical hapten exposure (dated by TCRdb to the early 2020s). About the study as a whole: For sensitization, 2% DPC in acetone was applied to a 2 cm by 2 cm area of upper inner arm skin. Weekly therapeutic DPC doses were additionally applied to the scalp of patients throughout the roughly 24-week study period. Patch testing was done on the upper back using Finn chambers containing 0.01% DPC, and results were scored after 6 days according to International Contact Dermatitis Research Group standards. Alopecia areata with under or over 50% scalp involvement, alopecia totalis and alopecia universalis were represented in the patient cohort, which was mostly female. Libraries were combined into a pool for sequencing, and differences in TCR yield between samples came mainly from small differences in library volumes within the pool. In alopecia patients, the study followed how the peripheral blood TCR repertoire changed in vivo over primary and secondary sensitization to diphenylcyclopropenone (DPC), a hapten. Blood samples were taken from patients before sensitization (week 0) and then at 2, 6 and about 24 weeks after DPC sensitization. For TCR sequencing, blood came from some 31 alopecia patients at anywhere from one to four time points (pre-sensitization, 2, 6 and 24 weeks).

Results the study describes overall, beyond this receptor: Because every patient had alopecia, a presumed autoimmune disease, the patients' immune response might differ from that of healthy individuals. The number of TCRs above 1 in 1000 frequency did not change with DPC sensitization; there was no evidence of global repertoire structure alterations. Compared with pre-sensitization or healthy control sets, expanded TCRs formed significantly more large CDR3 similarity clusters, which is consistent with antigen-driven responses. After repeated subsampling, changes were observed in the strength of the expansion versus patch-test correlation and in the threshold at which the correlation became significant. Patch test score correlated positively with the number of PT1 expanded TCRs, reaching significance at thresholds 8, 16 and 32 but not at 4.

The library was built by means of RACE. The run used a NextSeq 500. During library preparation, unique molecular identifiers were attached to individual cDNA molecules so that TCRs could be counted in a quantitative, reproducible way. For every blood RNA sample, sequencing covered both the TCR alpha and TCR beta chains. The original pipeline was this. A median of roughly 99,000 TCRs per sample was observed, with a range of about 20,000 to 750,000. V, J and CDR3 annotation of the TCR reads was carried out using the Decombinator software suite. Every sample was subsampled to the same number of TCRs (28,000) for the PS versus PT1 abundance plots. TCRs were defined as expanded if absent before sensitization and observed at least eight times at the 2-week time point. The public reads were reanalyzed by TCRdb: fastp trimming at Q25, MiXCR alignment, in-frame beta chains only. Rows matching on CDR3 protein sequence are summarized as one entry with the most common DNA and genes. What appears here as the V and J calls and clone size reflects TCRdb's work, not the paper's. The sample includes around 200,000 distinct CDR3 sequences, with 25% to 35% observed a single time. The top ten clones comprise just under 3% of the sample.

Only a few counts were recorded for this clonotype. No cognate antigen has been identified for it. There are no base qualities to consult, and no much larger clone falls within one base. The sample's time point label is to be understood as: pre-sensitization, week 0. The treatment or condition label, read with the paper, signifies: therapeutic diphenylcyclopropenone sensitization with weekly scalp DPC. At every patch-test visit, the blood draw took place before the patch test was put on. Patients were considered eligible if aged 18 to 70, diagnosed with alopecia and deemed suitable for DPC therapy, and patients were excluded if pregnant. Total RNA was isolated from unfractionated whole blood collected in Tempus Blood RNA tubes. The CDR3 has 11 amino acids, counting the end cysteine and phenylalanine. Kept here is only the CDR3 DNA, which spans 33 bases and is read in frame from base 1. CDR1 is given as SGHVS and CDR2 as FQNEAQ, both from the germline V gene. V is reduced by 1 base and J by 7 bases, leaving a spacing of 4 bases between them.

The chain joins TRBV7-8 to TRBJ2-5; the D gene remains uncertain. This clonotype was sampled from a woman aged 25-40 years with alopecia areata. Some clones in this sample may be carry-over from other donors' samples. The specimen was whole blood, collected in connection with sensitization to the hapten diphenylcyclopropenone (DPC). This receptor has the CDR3 CASSLGGTQYF. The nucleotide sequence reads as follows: TGTGCCAGCAGCTTAGGGGGGACCCAGTACTTC.